This entry describes one T cell receptor (beta chain). Profiling relied on immunoSEQ multiplex PCR, and the TCRdb table lists in-frame clones only, not all of them. The data hold roughly 150,000 clones, with almost 85% observed a single time. The source of the sample is a study of blood T cell repertoires in COVID-19. Looking at the study overall: COVID-19 samples, acute and convalescent, were from the United States, Italy and Spain. PBMCs, B-cell-depleted T cells, or T cells provided the cDNA or gDNA that made up the material.

This CDR3 region has 14 residues. Germline V gene lookup returns CDR1 SGHRS and CDR2 YFSETQ. V shed 4 bases and J 4 bases; nucleotides not matched to a gene: 4. V is TRBV5-1 and J is TRBJ2-7; 11 nucleotides align to TRBD1. This TCR was sampled from a woman aged 80 or over with COVID-19, enrolled during active disease. Sequences were obtained from peripheral blood. The CDR3 sequence: CASSADRGLYEQYF. For the CDR3, the DNA is TGCGCCAGCAGCGCGGACAGGGGGCTGTACGAGCAGTACTTC.